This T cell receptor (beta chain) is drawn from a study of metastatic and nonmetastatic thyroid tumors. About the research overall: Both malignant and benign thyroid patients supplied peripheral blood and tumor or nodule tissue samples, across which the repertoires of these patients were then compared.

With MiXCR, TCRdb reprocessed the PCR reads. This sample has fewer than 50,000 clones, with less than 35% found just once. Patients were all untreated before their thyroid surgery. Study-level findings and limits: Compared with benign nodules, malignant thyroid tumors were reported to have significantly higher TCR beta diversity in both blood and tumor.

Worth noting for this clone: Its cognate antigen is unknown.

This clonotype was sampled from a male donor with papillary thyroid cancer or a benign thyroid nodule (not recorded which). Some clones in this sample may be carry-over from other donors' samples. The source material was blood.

CDR3 bases: TGTGCCAGCAGTTACCCTGAAAGTTCTTGGGCCAACGTCCTGACTTTC. Its protein is CASSYPESSWANVLTF. The V call is TRBV6-2 or TRBV6-3, the J call TRBJ2-6, with D uncertain. The ends were cut back, 2 bases at V and 5 bases at J, with 13 bases in the middle. Germline CDR1 MNHEY, CDR2 SVGEGT. The CDR3 sequence is 16 residues long.